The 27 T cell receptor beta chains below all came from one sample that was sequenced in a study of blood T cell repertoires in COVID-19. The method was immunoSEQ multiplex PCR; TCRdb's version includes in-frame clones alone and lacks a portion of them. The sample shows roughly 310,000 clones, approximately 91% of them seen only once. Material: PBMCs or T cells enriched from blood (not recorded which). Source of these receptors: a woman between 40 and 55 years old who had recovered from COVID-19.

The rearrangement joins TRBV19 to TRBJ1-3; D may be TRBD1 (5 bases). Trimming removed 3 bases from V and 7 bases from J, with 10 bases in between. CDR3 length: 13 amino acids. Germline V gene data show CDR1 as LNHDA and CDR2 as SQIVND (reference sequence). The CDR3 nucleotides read TGTGCCAGTAGTATTCAGGGCGAGAACACCATATATTTT. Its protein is CASSIQGENTIYF.

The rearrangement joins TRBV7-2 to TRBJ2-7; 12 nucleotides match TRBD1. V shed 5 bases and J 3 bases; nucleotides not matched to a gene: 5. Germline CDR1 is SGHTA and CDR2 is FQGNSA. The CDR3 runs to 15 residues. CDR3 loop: CASSEGTGGFYEQYF. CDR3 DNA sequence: TGTGCCAGCAGCGAGGGGACAGGGGGCTTCTACGAGCAGTACTTC.

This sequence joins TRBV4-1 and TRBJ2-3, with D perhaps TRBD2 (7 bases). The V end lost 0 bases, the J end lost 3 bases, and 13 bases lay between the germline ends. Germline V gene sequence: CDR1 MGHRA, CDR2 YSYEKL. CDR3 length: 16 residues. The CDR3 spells CASSQDGGGRTDTQYF. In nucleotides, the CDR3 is TGCGCCAGCAGCCAAGATGGGGGCGGGAGAACAGATACGCAGTATTTT.

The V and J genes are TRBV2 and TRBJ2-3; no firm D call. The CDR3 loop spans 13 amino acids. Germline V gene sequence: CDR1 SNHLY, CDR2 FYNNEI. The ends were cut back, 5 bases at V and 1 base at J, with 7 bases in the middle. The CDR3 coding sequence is TGTGCCAGCAGTATTCGGGGCACAGATACGCAGTATTTT. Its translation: CASSIRGTDTQYF.

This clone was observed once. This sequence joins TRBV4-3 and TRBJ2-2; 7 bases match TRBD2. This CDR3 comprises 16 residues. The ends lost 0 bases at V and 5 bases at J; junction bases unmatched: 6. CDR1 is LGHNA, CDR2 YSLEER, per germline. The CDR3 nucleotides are TGCGCCAGCAGCCAAGATAGGTGGGGAGGGACCGGGGAGCTGTTTTTT. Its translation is CASSQDRWGGTGELFF.

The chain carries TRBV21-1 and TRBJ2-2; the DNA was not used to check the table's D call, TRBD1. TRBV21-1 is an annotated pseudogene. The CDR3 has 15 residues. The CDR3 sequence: CASSKGQPHTGELFF. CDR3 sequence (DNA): TGTGCCAGCAGCAAAGGACAGCCCCACACCGGGGAGCTGTTTTTT.

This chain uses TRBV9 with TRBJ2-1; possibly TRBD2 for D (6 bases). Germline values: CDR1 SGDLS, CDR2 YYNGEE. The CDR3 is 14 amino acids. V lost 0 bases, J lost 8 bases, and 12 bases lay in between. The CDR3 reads CASSVVTSRDEQFF. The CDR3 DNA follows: TGTGCCAGCAGCGTAGTAACTAGCAGGGATGAGCAGTTCTTC.

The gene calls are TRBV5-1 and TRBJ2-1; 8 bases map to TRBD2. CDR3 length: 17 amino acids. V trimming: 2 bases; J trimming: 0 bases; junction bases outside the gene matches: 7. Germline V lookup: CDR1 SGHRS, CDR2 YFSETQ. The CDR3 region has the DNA TGCGCCAGCAGCTTTAGCGGGGACGGAAGCTCCTACAATGAGCAGTTCTTC. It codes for CASSFSGDGSSYNEQFF. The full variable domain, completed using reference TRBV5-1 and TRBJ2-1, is KAGVTQTPRYLIKTRGQQVTLSCSPISGHRSVSWYQQTPGQGLQFLFEYFSETQRNKGNFPGRFSGRQFSNSRSEMNVSTLELGDSALYLCASSFSGDGSSYNEQFFGPGTRLTVL.

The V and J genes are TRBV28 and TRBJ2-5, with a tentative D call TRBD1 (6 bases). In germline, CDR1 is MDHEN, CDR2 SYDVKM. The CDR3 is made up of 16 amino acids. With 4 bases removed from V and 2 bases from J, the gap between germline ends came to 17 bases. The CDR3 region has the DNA TGTGCCAGCAGTTCCCGGGGCGACAGGCGACAAGAGACCCAGTACTTC. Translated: CASSSRGDRRQETQYF.

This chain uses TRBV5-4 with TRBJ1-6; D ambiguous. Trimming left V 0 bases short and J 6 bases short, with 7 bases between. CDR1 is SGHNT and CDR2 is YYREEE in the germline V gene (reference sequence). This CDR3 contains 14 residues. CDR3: CASSLGGSNSPLHF. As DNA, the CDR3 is TGTGCCAGCAGCTTGGGAGGGAGTAATTCACCCCTCCACTTT.

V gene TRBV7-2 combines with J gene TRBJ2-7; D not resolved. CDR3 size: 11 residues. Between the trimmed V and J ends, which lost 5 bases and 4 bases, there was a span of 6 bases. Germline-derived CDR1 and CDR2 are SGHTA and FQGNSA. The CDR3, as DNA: TGTGCCAGCAGCCCCCAGTACGAGCAGTACTTC. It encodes CASSPQYEQYF.

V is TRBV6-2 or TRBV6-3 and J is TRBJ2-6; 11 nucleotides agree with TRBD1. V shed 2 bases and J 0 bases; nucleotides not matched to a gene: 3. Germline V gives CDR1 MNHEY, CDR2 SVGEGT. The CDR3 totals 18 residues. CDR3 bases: TGTGCCAGCAGTTACCCTGGGACAGGGGGCTCTGGGGCCAACGTCCTGACTTTC. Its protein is CASSYPGTGGSGANVLTF.

The CDR3 DNA is TGTGCCAGCAGCCTGGGACTAGCGATCGACTACGAGCAGTACTTC. Protein sequence: CASSLGLAIDYEQYF. J is TRBJ2-7 and V is TRBV7-9; TRBD2 matches 10 bases. Germline V gene lookup returns CDR1 SEHNR and CDR2 FQNEAQ (reference sequence). Germline trimming cut 5 bases from V and 3 bases from J; bases unmatched to any gene: 7. The CDR3 is made up of 15 amino acids.

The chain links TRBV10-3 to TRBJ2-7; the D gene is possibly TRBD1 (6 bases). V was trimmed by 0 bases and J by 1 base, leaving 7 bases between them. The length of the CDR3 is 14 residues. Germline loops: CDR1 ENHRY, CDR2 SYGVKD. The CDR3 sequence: CAISESGQSYEQYF. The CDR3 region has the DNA TGTGCCATCAGTGAGTCCGGACAGTCCTACGAGCAGTACTTC.

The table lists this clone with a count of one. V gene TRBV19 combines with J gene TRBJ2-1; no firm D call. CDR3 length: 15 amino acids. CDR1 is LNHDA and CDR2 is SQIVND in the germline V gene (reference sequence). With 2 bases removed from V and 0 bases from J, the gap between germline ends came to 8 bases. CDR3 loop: CASSISVRSYNEQFF. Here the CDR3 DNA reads TGTGCCAGTAGTATATCAGTTCGCTCCTACAATGAGCAGTTCTTC. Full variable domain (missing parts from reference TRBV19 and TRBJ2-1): DGGITQSPKYLFRKEGQNVTLSCEQNLNHDAMYWYRQDPGQGLRLIYYSQIVNDFQKGDIAEGYSVSREKKESFPLTVTSAQKNPTAFYLCASSISVRSYNEQFFGPGTRLTVL.

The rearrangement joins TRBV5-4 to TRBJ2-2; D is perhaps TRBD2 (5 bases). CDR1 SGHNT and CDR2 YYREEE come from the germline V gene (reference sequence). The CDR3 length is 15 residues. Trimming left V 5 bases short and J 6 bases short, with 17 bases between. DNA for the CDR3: TGTGCCAGCAGTTCCCTGCGTGAGGGTTCCGGGGAGCTGTTTTTT. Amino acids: CASSSLREGSGELFF.

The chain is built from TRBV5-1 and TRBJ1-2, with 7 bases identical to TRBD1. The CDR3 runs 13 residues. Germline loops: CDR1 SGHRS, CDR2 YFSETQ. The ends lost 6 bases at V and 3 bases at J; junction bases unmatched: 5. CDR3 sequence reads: CASTGGEDYGYTF. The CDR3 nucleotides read TGCGCCAGCACAGGGGGTGAAGACTATGGCTACACCTTC. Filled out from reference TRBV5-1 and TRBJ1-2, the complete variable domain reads KAGVTQTPRYLIKTRGQQVTLSCSPISGHRSVSWYQQTPGQGLQFLFEYFSETQRNKGNFPGRFSGRQFSNSRSEMNVSTLELGDSALYLCASTGGEDYGYTFGSGTRLTVV.

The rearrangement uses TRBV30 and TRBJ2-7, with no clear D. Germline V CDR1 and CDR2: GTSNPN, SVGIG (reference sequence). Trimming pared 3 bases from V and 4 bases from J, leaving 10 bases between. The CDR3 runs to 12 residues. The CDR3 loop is CAWSLNAYEQYF. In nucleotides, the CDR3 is TGTGCCTGGAGCTTAAACGCGTACGAGCAGTACTTC. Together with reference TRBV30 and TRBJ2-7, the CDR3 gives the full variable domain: SQTIHQWPATLVQPVGSPLSLECTVEGTSNPNLYWYRQAAGRGLQLLFYSVGIGQISSEVPQNLSASRPQDRQFILSSKKLLLSDSGFYLCAWSLNAYEQYFGPGTRLTVT.

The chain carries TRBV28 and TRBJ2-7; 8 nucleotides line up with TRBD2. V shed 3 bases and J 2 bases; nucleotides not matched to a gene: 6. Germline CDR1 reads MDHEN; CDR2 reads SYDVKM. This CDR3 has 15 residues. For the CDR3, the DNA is TGTGCCAGCAGTTTCGGGGGGGGGCTCCCCTACGAGCAGTACTTC. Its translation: CASSFGGGLPYEQYF.

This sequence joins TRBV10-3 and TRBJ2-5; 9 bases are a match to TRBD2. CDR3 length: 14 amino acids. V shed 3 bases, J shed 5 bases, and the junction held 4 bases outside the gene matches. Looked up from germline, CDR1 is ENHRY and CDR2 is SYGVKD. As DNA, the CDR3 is TGTGCCATCAGTGATGGCGGGGGGGTTGAGACCCAGTACTTC. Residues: CAISDGGGVETQYF.

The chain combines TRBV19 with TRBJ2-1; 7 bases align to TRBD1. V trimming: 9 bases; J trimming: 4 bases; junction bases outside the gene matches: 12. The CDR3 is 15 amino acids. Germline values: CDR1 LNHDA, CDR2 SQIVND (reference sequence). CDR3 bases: TGTGCCAGCCTACGACAGGGACCCATATACAATGAGCAGTTCTTC. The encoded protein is CASLRQGPIYNEQFF.

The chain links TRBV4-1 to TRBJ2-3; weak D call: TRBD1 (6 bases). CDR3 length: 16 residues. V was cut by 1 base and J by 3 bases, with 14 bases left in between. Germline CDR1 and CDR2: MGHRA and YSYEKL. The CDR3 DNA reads TGCGCCAGCAGCCAAGCAGGGGTGGACCCTACAGATACGCAGTATTTT. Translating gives CASSQAGVDPTDTQYF.

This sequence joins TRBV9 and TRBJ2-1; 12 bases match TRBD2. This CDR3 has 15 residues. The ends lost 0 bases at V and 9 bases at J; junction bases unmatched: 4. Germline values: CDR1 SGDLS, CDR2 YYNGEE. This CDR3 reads CASSVVTSGRSEQFF. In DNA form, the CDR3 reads TGTGCCAGCAGCGTAGTGACTAGCGGGAGAAGTGAGCAGTTCTTC.

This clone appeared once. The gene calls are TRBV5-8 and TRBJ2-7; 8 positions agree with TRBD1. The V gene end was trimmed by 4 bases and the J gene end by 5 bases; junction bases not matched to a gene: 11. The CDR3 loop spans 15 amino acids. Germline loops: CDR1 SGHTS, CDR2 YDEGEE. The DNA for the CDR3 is TGTGCCAGCAGCGTGGGGGACAGGCTTCTGGACGAGCAGTACTTC. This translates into CASSVGDRLLDEQYF.

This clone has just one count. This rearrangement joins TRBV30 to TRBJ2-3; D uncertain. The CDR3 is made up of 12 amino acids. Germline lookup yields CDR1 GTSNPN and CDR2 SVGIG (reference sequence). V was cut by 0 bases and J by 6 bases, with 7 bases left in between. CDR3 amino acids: CAWSVLVDTQYF. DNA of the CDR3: TGTGCCTGGAGTGTACTGGTGGATACGCAGTATTTT.

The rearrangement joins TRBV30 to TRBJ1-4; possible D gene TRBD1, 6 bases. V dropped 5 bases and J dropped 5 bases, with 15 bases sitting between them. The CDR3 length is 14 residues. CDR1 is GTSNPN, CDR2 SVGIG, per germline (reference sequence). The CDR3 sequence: CAWGQGSPNEKLFF. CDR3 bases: TGTGCCTGGGGCCAGGGGAGTCCCAATGAAAAACTGTTTTTT.

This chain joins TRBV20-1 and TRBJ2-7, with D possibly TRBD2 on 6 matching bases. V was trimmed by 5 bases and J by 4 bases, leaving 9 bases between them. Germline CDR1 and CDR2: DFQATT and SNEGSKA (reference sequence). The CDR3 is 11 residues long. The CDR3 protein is CSAFGGYEQYF. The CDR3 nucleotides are TGCAGTGCTTTCGGGGGATACGAGCAGTACTTC.